This TCR beta chain originates from a study of blood T cell repertoires in COVID-19. Study overall: The United States, Italy and Spain provided the acute and convalescent COVID-19 samples.

Participants were aged about 18 to 100 years, lived in under 30 US areas, and enrolled virtually. The V end lost 0 bases, the J end lost 7 bases, and 8 bases lay between the germline ends. Germline V CDR1 and CDR2: SGHRS, YFSETQ. The CDR3 totals 12 residues. Clones were sequenced by immunoSEQ multiplex PCR, and TCRdb holds only the in-frame ones, with some missing. The sample consists of just over 300,000 clones, around 90% of them appearing once. Of note for this clone: The sample carries other DNA sequences with the same CDR3.

Specimen: PBMCs or T cells enriched from blood (not recorded which). The J gene is TRBJ2-7, the V gene TRBV5-1, with no clear D. The source is a woman aged 18-29 years with acute COVID-19. This CDR3 reads CASSLGVREQYF. The CDR3 nucleotides read TGCGCCAGCAGCTTGGGAGTGAGAGAGCAGTACTTC.